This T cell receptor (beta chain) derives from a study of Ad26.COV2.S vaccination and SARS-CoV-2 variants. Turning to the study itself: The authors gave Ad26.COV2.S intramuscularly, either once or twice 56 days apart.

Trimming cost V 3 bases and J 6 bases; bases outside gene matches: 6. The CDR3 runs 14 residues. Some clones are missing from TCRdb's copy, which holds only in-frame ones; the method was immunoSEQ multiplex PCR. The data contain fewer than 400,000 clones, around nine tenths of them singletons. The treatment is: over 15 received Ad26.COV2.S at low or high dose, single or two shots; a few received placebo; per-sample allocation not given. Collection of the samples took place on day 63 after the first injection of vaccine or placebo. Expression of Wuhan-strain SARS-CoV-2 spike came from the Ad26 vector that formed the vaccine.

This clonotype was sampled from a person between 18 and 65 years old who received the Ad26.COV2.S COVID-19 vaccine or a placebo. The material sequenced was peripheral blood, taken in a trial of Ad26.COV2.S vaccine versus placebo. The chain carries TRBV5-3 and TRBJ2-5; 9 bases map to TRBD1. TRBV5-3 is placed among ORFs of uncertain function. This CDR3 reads CARSWDRVTQTQYF. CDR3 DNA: TGTGCCAGAAGCTGGGACAGGGTGACCCAGACCCAGTACTTC.